These 25 T cell receptor beta chains originate from one sample sequenced in a study of cytomegalovirus exposure and HLA in healthy donors. The PCR contained 60 Vbeta and 13 Jbeta primers. Profiled with immunoSEQ multiplex PCR; TCRdb holds only in-frame clones, not every one. The sample table sets out about 130,000 clones. Sequencing was done on a sample of PBMCs. The receptors derive from an older woman in good health and CMV-seronegative.

V and J are TRBV7-3 and TRBJ2-3; maybe TRBD2 (7 bases). CDR3 length equals 16 residues. V was shortened by 3 bases and J by 1 base, with 14 bases between the two germline ends. Germline CDR1 reads SGHTA; CDR2 reads FQGTGA. The CDR3 protein is CASSFKGGRGTDTQYF. In nucleotides, the CDR3 is TGTGCCAGCAGCTTTAAGGGGGGGAGGGGCACAGATACGCAGTATTTT.

The chain couples TRBV7-9 to TRBJ2-1, with 10 bases that match TRBD2. V lost 1 base to trimming and J lost 10 bases; unmatched junction nucleotides: 10. This CDR3 has 16 residues. Germline CDR1 is SEHNR and CDR2 is FQNEAQ (reference sequence). CDR3 nucleotide sequence: TGTGCCAGCAGCTTAGGGTCCAGCGGGAGGGTAGGAGAGCAGTTCTTC. Encoded protein: CASSLGSSGRVGEQFF.

V is TRBV30 and J is TRBJ2-1; perhaps TRBD2 as D (7 bases). The V end was cut by 3 bases, the J end by 3 bases, with 18 bases between. This CDR3 is built from 16 residues. Germline V gene data show CDR1 as GTSNPN and CDR2 as SVGIG (reference sequence). The CDR3, as DNA: TGTGCCTGGAGGAGGGGGGCGGGAGTAATCTACAATGAGCAGTTCTTC. It specifies CAWRRGAGVIYNEQFF.

The CDR3 DNA is TGTGCCAGCAGTGAATGGGGGGGTCCTATCGAGCAGTACTTC. Translation gives CASSEWGGPIEQYF. The chain is built from TRBV6-1 and TRBJ2-7, with 7 bases fitting TRBD2. Germline V CDR1 and CDR2: MNHNS, SASEGT. Trimming cost V 2 bases and J 6 bases; bases outside gene matches: 7. This CDR3 region has 14 residues.

V is TRBV11-2 and J is TRBJ1-4; the match to TRBD1 covers 9 bases. Unmatched junction bases numbered 7, after V lost 1 base and J lost 10 bases. The CDR3 runs to 15 residues. Germline V gene data show CDR1 as SGHAT and CDR2 as FQNNGV. The CDR3 bases are TGTGCCAGCAGCTTAGGTGGGACAGGGAAGACAAAACTGTTTTTT. Encoded protein: CASSLGGTGKTKLFF.

V gene TRBV7-2 combines with J gene TRBJ2-7; 9 bases agree with TRBD1. Germline CDR1 reads SGHTA; CDR2 reads FQGNSA. With V trimmed by 4 bases and J by 3 bases, 19 bases remained unmatched. This CDR3 comprises 19 residues. In DNA, the CDR3 is TGTGCCAGCAGCTCCGCCAGGGTGGGCCCGGGACAGGGTTTCTACGAGCAGTACTTC. It is translated as CASSSARVGPGQGFYEQYF.

This chain's CDR3 is CASRSGTSGGKNIQYF. For the CDR3, the DNA is TGTGCCAGCAGGTCCGGGACTAGCGGGGGAAAAAACATTCAGTACTTC. The rearrangement links TRBV6-8 to TRBJ2-4; 14 bases map to TRBD2. J was trimmed by 4 bases and V by 6 bases; bases with no gene match: 5. CDR1 is MNHGY, CDR2 SAAAGT, per germline. CDR3 length: 16 residues.

The chain has TRBV21-1 and TRBJ1-1; the table's D call of TRBD1 was not tested on the DNA. TRBV21-1 represents a pseudogene. This CDR3 region has 16 residues. The CDR3 protein is CASSMEEPGQRTEAFF. In DNA, the CDR3 is TGTGCCAGCAGTATGGAGGAGCCGGGACAGAGGACTGAAGCTTTCTTT.

The chain employs TRBV10-1 and TRBJ2-7; D unresolved. This CDR3 is 12 amino acids long. Between the trimmed V and J ends, which lost 3 bases and 1 base, there was a span of 4 bases. CDR1 is WNHNN and CDR2 is SYGVQD in the germline V gene (reference sequence). The CDR3 DNA follows: TGCGCCAGCAGTGACAATTCCTACGAGCAGTACTTC. The encoded protein is CASSDNSYEQYF.

The chain has TRBV10-3 and TRBJ1-2, with 8 bases lining up with TRBD1. The CDR3 length is 16 residues. Germline CDR1 and CDR2: ENHRY and SYGVKD. With V trimmed by 2 bases and J by 2 bases, 7 bases remained unmatched. The CDR3 DNA reads as TGTGCCATCAGTGAGACACGGACAGGGATCAACTATGGCTACACCTTC. Translating gives CAISETRTGINYGYTF.

The chain links TRBV19 to TRBJ2-6; 8 bases map to TRBD1. V dropped 4 bases and J dropped 4; count of bases not matched to a gene: 6. In germline, CDR1 is LNHDA, CDR2 SQIVND (reference sequence). The CDR3 has 16 residues. Here the CDR3 DNA reads TGTGCCAGTAGTAAGGACAGGGTGGAAGGGGCCAACGTCCTGACTTTC. It yields the protein CASSKDRVEGANVLTF.

For the CDR3, the DNA is TGTGCCAGTAGGACGGGGACAATGACTGGGCAGTTCTTC. It codes for CASRTGTMTGQFF. V and J are TRBV19 and TRBJ2-1; D is perhaps TRBD1 (6 bases). Per germline, CDR1 LNHDA and CDR2 SQIVND (reference sequence). V dropped 6 bases and J dropped 12 bases, with 18 bases sitting between them. The CDR3 is 13 amino acids.

The J gene is TRBJ1-1, the V gene TRBV2; D unresolved. The CDR3 covers 12 residues. The germline gives CDR1 SNHLY, CDR2 FYNNEI. Trimming removed 6 bases from V and 7 bases from J, with 12 bases in between. The CDR3 loop reads CASRMWRGEAFF. The CDR3 coding sequence is TGTGCCAGCAGGATGTGGCGCGGTGAAGCTTTCTTT.

The gene calls are TRBV5-1 and TRBJ2-4, with TRBD2 as a possible D gene (6 bases). Germline-derived CDR1 and CDR2 are SGHRS and YFSETQ. V dropped 0 bases and J dropped 7 bases, with 11 bases sitting between them. This CDR3 is built from 14 residues. The CDR3 coding sequence is TGCGCCAGCAGCTTGGGGGCAGGGAGGAACATTCAGTACTTC. Translating gives CASSLGAGRNIQYF.

This clone is medium-sized by frequency. V usage is TRBV2 and J usage is TRBJ2-3; 9 positions agree with TRBD2. The V gene end was trimmed by 6 bases and the J gene end by 0 bases; junction bases not matched to a gene: 4. The CDR3 loop spans 15 amino acids. Germline assignment: CDR1 SNHLY and CDR2 FYNNEI. Here the CDR3 DNA reads TGTGCCAGCAGGAGACTAGCGGCTAGCACAGATACGCAGTATTTT. This sequence encodes CASRRLAASTDTQYF.

This chain links TRBV4-2 with TRBJ2-2, with TRBD1 as a possible D gene (5 bases). This CDR3 is 20 amino acids long. The V end lost 0 bases, the J end lost 7 bases, and 27 bases lay between the germline ends. Germline V lookup: CDR1 LGHNA, CDR2 YNFKEQ. The CDR3 sequence is CASSQDQGASTRPVGGELFF. The CDR3 DNA sequence: TGTGCCAGCAGCCAAGATCAAGGGGCCTCTACAAGGCCCGTCGGCGGGGAGCTGTTTTTT.

The chain carries TRBV30 and TRBJ1-2, with TRBD1 as a possible D gene (6 bases). Per the germline V gene, CDR1 is GTSNPN and CDR2 is SVGIG (reference sequence). With 2 bases removed from V and 4 bases from J, the gap between germline ends came to 17 bases. This CDR3 has 15 amino acids. As DNA, the CDR3 is TGTGCCTGGAGTCATCCCCTCAGGACAGTCTATGGCTACACCTTC. Translated: CAWSHPLRTVYGYTF. Based on the CDR3 plus reference TRBV30 and TRBJ1-2, the full variable domain is SQTIHQWPATLVQPVGSPLSLECTVEGTSNPNLYWYRQAAGRGLQLLFYSVGIGQISSEVPQNLSASRPQDRQFILSSKKLLLSDSGFYLCAWSHPLRTVYGYTFGSGTRLTVV.

The chain uses TRBV6-6 and TRBJ2-7; 11 nucleotides match TRBD2. The CDR3 is 14 residues long. V lost 2 bases and J lost 3; bases outside the gene matches: 0. Germline V gene data show CDR1 as MNHNY and CDR2 as SVGAGI (reference sequence). DNA for the CDR3: TGTGCCAGCAGTTACGGGACTAGCGGCTACGAGCAGTACTTC. Translating it yields CASSYGTSGYEQYF.

The chain employs TRBV11-1 and TRBJ1-6, with TRBD1 matching 7 bases. V lost 5 bases and J lost 7; bases outside the gene matches: 8. Per germline, CDR1 SGHAT and CDR2 FQDESV (reference sequence). There are 15 residues in the CDR3. The DNA for the CDR3 is TGTGCCAGCAGCCCCCGGACAGGAGTAAATTCACCCCTCCACTTT. It codes for CASSPRTGVNSPLHF.

The rearrangement joins TRBV2 to TRBJ2-3, with D possibly TRBD1 on 6 matching bases. The germline V and J ends were trimmed by 6 bases and 2 bases, with 9 bases remaining between them. This CDR3 is 13 amino acids long. Germline CDR1 is SNHLY and CDR2 is FYNNEI. The CDR3 DNA reads TGTGCCAGCAGCCGGGACAACACAGATACGCAGTATTTT. This gives the protein CASSRDNTDTQYF.

This chain joins TRBV25-1 and TRBJ1-1; 12 bases are a match to TRBD1. The CDR3 spans 15 residues. J lost 1 base, V lost 6 bases, and 3 bases had no gene match. Germline V lookup: CDR1 MGHDK, CDR2 SYGVNS. CDR3 in DNA: TGTGCCAGCAGGAGGGGACAGGGGGCGAACACTGAAGCTTTCTTT. Translated, it gives CASRRGQGANTEAFF.

The chain joins TRBV4-1 to TRBJ2-5, with 7 positions matching TRBD1. With 1 base clipped from V and 5 bases from J, the junction kept 4 bases outside the gene matches. The CDR3 runs 14 residues. Per the germline V gene, CDR1 is MGHRA and CDR2 is YSYEKL. CDR3 sequence reads: CASSQVTGYETQYF. DNA of the CDR3: TGCGCCAGCAGCCAAGTGACAGGGTACGAGACCCAGTACTTC.

The chain's CDR3 is CASSRGGETSPLHF. The CDR3 coding sequence is TGCGCCAGCAGCCGGGGTGGGGAGACTTCACCCCTCCACTTT. This rearrangement joins TRBV4-1 to TRBJ1-6; D is unresolved. The CDR3 spans 14 residues. The V end was cut by 4 bases, the J end by 9 bases, with 13 bases between. CDR1 and CDR2 from the germline V gene are MGHRA and YSYEKL.

V gene TRBV10-3 combines with J gene TRBJ1-1, with D hard to call. V shed 4 bases and J shed 0 bases, with 9 bases lying between them. This CDR3 has 14 amino acids. Germline V gene data show CDR1 as ENHRY and CDR2 as SYGVKD. The CDR3 bases are TGTGCCATCAGTGTAGAGGCAATGAACACTGAAGCTTTCTTT. Translated, it gives CAISVEAMNTEAFF.

V and J are TRBV28 and TRBJ2-7; 9 nucleotides line up with TRBD2. Unmatched junction bases numbered 7, after V lost 6 bases and J lost 1 base. The germline V gene encodes CDR1 MDHEN and CDR2 SYDVKM. The CDR3 sequence is 15 residues long. Written as DNA, the CDR3 is TGTGCCAGCAGCCAAGCTAGCGGGGTGTCCTACGAGCAGTACTTC. This encodes CASSQASGVSYEQYF.